Relative to its sample, the clone carrying this TCR beta chain is medium-sized. What it binds is not known. This sample stems from a study of T and B cells in COVID-19 patients. Study in general: Blood was sampled from COVID-19 patients who were either actively infected or recovered. The study, taken as a whole, reports: At recovery TRB diversity and richness exceeded healthy donors, after highly clonal active COVID-19 repertoires. Patients with COVID-19 reportedly showed strongly skewed T cell receptor beta variable and joining gene usage.

From blood, about 230-500 ng of genomic DNA served as TRB template. BIOMED2 TRB-A/B primer pools were used in multiplex TRB PCR. TCRdb ran MiXCR on the multiplex PCR reads and lists one entry per CDR3 protein. The repertoire holds thousands of distinct CDR3 sequences, with about 20% as singletons. Per germline, CDR1 KGHSH and CDR2 LQKENI. V lost 3 bases, J lost 2 bases, and 17 bases lay in between. The CDR3 runs to 17 residues. The chain carries TRBV18 and TRBJ2-1; D is perhaps TRBD1 or TRBD2 (5 bases each). The origin of this receptor is a human donor who had recovered from COVID-19. Sequenced material: blood. CDR3 amino acids: CASSPRVLSGTYNEQFF. The CDR3 DNA reads as TGTGCCAGCTCACCGCGGGTCTTATCAGGGACCTACAATGAGCAGTTCTTC.